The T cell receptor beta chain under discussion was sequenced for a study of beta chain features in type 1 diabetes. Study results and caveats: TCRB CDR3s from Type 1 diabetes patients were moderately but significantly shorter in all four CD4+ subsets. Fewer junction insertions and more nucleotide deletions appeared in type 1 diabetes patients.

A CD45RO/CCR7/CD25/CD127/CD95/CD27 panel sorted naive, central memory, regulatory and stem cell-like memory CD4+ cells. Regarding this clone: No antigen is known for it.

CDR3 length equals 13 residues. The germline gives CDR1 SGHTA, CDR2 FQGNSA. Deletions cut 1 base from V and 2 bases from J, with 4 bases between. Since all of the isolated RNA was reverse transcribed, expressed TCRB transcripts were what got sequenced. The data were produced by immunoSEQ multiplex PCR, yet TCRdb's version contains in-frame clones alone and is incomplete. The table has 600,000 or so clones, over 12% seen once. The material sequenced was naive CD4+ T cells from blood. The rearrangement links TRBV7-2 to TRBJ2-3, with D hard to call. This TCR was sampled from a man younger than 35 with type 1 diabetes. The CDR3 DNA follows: TGTGCCAGCAGCTTAGGCCACACAGATACGCAGTATTTT. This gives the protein CASSLGHTDTQYF.